Listed here are 2 T cell receptor beta chains from one sample, sequenced in a study of OX40 agonist ivuxolimab in advanced cancers. Clones were read by immunoSEQ multiplex PCR, and TCRdb kept only the in-frame ones, dropping some. The sample shows 50,000 or so clones, around 88% of them seen only once. The source material was CD4+ or CD8+ T cells sorted from blood, sampled in a trial of the OX40 agonist ivuxolimab. The receptor set was obtained from an adult with an advanced solid tumor such as melanoma, head and neck, liver or kidney cancer.

This clone has a single count. The CDR3 reads CASSPVGGLETQYF. CDR3 nucleotides: TGCGCCAGCAGCCCAGTGGGAGGACTAGAGACCCAGTACTTC. The rearrangement uses TRBV5-1 and TRBJ2-5, with D possibly TRBD2 on 6 matching bases. Germline V gene lookup returns CDR1 SGHRS and CDR2 YFSETQ. Trimming took 4 bases from V and 4 from J, leaving 14 bases between them. The CDR3 is 14 amino acids.

This clone came up a few times. The CDR3 DNA sequence: TGCGCCAGCAGCCAAGATGGGGGGGGTGAGTCAGGGAACACTGAAGCTTTCTTT. This encodes CASSQDGGGESGNTEAFF. The chain combines TRBV4-1 with TRBJ1-1; D perhaps matches TRBD1 (5 bases). This CDR3 has 18 residues. CDR1 and CDR2 (germline): MGHRA, YSYEKL. Trimming pared 0 bases from V and 1 base from J, leaving 18 bases between.